This T cell receptor beta chain came from a study of cytotoxic CD8 clonotypes in ibrutinib-treated CLL. About the research overall: Once patients had received a median around 12 months of treatment, range 6 to 36, response samples were obtained.

TCRdb keeps only in-frame clones here, not all; method: immunoSEQ multiplex PCR. The profile shows approximately 70,000 clones, 65% to 85% of them singletons. Study-wide findings and caveats: Baseline clonality, above age-matched healthy donor levels, tracked circulating CD8+ T-cell counts. Timing of sampling differed between sustained-remission and progressing patients. With treatment, public clonotypes, which were uncommon, either contracted or remained stable.

The ends lost 0 bases at V and 0 bases at J; junction bases unmatched: 5. The germline CDR1 and CDR2 sequences are KGHSH and LQKENI. The CDR3 totals 17 residues. Worth noting for this clone: Its antigen is still unknown.

The chain couples TRBV18 to TRBJ1-3; 7 bases match TRBD1. Material: PBMCs, obtained at disease progression, from a patient treated with ibrutinib. This clonotype was obtained from a human donor with chronic lymphocytic leukemia. The CDR3 protein is CASSPPRGGNSGNTIYF. The CDR3 coding sequence is TGTGCCAGCTCACCACCACGAGGGGGCAACTCTGGAAACACCATATATTTT.